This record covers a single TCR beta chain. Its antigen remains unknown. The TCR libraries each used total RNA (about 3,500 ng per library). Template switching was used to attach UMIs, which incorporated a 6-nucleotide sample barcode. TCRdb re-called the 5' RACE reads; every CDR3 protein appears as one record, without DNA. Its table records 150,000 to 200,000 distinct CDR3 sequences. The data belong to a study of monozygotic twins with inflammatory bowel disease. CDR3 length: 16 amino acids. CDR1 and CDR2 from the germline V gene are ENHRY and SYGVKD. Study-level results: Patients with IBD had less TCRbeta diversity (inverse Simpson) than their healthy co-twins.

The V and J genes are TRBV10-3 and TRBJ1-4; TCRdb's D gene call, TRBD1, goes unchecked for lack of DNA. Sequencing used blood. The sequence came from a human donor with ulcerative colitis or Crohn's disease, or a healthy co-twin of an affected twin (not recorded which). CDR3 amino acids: CAAGTGRGVTNEKLFF.